The entry that follows covers one T cell receptor beta chain sequence. V lost 4 bases and J lost 4; bases outside the gene matches: 6. This CDR3 has 15 amino acids. CDR1 is SGHTS and CDR2 is YDEGEE in the germline V gene. This entry is derived from a study of control samples from healthy donors and cancer patients. Clones were sequenced by immunoSEQ multiplex PCR, and TCRdb holds only the in-frame ones, with some missing. Counted here are 100,000 to 150,000 clones, about 92% occurring once; the ten biggest clones make up about 0.6%. The sequenced sample consisted of PBMCs. The J gene is TRBJ2-5, the V gene TRBV5-8; TRBD2 matches 11 bases. This clonotype was obtained from a man at least 80 years old with head and neck cancer. This chain's CDR3 is CASSGSGGAGETQYF. CDR3 sequence (DNA): TGTGCCAGCAGCGGTAGCGGGGGGGCAGGAGAGACCCAGTACTTC.